Below, one T cell receptor (beta chain) is given with its context. Its specificity is not known. Data came from immunoSEQ multiplex PCR; TCRdb stores just in-frame clones and leaves some out. The sample carries over 150,000 clones, around 63% recorded once. The data stem from a study of shared clonotypes between healthy human individuals. Whole-study context: Each donor's CD4 naive and CD4 memory cells filled three plates apiece, CD8 naive two, and CD8 memory one.

Points from the study as a whole: Clonotype sharing among donors, it was expected, would be affected by sequencing depth. Some naive CD4 clonotypes, about 5%, turned up in common across a few donors.

Between the trimmed V and J ends, which lost 5 bases and 5 bases, there was a span of 13 bases. This CDR3 comprises 14 residues. Germline values: CDR1 SNHLY, CDR2 FYNNEI. The source of this sequence is a man aged 30 to 39 in good health. The chain employs TRBV2 and TRBJ1-5; D is undetermined. The sequencing input was memory CD4+ T cells sorted from blood. The subset is: CD45RA-negative fraction. The CDR3 reads CASSSRTKDQPQHF. As DNA, the CDR3 is TGTGCCAGCAGTTCCAGGACGAAAGATCAGCCCCAGCATTTT.